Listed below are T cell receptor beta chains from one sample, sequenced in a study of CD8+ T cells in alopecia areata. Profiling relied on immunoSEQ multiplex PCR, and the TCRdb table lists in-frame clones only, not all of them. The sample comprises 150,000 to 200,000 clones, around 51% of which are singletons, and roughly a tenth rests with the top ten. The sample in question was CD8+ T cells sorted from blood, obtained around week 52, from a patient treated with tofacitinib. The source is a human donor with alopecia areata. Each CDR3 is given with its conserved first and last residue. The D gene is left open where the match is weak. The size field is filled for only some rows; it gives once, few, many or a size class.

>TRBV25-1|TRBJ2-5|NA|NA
CASSEPDRQETQYF
TGTGCCAGCAGTGAACCCGACAGACAAGAGACCCAGTACTTC
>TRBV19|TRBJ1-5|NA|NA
CASTFGARGARQPQHF
TGTGCCAGTACGTTCGGGGCAAGGGGAGCGCGACAGCCCCAGCATTTT
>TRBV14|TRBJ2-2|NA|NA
CASRTPTGELFF
TGTGCCAGCAGGACACCCACCGGGGAGCTGTTTTTT
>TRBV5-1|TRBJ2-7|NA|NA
CASSLVTGDSYEQYF
TGCGCCAGCAGCTTGGTAACGGGGGACTCCTACGAGCAGTACTTC
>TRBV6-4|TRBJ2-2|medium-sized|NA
CASSDSGTTGELFF
TGTGCCAGCAGTGACTCCGGGACTACCGGGGAGCTGTTTTTT
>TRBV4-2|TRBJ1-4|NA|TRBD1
CASSLNRGWEKLFF
TGTGCCAGCAGCCTCAACAGGGGTTGGGAAAAACTGTTTTTT
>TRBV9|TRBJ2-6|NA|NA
CASFHPGGPSGANVLTF
TGTGCCAGCTTCCACCCGGGGGGCCCCTCTGGGGCCAACGTCCTGACTTTC
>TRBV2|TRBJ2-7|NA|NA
CASSEQTAYEQYF
TGTGCCAGCAGTGAGCAGACAGCCTACGAGCAGTACTTC
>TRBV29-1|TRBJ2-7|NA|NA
CSVGGLGSYEQYF
TGCAGCGTTGGGGGATTGGGGAGCTACGAGCAGTACTTC
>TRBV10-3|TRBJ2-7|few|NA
CAISEPGLTHEQYF
TGTGCCATCAGTGAGCCGGGGCTAACCCACGAGCAGTACTTC
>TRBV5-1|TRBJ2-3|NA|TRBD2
CASSGLAGRTDTQYF
TGCGCCAGCAGCGGACTAGCGGGGAGAACAGATACGCAGTATTTT
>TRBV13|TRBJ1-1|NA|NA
CASSLRGTEAFF
TGTGCCAGCAGCCTAAGGGGGACTGAAGCTTTCTTT
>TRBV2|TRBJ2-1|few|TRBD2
CASSDSSGDHEQFF
TGTGCCAGCAGTGACTCTAGCGGGGACCATGAGCAGTTCTTC
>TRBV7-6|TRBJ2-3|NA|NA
CASSPGTSSTDTQYF
TGTGCCAGCAGCCCGGGGACGAGTAGCACAGATACGCAGTATTTT
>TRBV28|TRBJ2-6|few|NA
CASSLYGSGANVLTF
TGTGCCAGCAGTTTATACGGCTCTGGGGCCAACGTCCTGACTTTC
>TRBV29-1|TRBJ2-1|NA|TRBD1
CSVTGPYNEQFF
TGCAGCGTGACAGGGCCTTACAATGAGCAGTTCTTC
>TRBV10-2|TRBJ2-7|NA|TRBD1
CASSKDRASYEQYF
TGCGCCAGCAGCAAGGACAGGGCCTCCTACGAGCAGTACTTC
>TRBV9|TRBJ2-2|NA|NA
CASRGEQTNTGELFF
TGTGCCAGCAGGGGGGAGCAGACGAACACCGGGGAGCTGTTTTTT
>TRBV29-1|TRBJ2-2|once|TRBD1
CSVPHRGTGELFF
TGCAGCGTGCCCCACAGGGGCACCGGGGAGCTGTTTTTT
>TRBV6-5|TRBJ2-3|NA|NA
CASSYSSSTDTQYF
TGTGCCAGCAGTTACTCGAGCTCCACAGATACGCAGTATTTT
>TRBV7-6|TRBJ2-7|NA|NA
CASSLGGFSYEQYF
TGTGCCAGCAGCTTAGGGGGCTTCTCCTACGAGCAGTACTTC
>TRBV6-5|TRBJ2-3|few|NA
CASSSLRAGGTDTQYF
TGTGCCAGCAGTTCCCTCCGGGCAGGGGGGACAGATACGCAGTATTTT
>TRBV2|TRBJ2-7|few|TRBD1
CASSDRGLDEQYF
TGTGCCAGCAGTGACAGGGGGCTGGACGAGCAGTACTTC
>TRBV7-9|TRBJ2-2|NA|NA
CAVSSGELLF
TGTGCCGTAAGCTCCGGGGAGCTGCTTTTT
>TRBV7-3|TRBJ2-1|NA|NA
CASSSQVTSSYNEQFF
TGTGCCAGCAGCTCACAGGTCACGAGCTCCTACAATGAGCAGTTCTTC
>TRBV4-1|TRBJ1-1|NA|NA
CASSQDAENTEAFF
TGCGCCAGCAGCCAAGACGCGGAGAACACTGAAGCTTTCTTT
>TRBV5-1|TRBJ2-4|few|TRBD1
CASSWDWDRGTLNIQYF
TGCGCCAGCAGCTGGGATTGGGACAGGGGAACTTTAAACATTCAGTACTTC
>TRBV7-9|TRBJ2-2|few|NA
CASSLGEVDTGELFF
TGTGCCAGCAGCTTAGGGGAAGTGGACACCGGGGAGCTGTTTTTT
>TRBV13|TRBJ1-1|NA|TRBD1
CASSLDPGQGNTEAFF
TGTGCCAGCAGCTTAGACCCCGGACAGGGGAACACTGAAGCTTTCTTT
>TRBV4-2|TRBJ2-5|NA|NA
CASSHLQGLSKTQYF
TGTGCCAGCAGCCATTTACAGGGTCTCAGCAAGACCCAGTACTTC
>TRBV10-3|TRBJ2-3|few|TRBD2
CASTSGGTDTQYF
TGTGCCAGTACTAGCGGGGGCACAGATACGCAGTATTTT
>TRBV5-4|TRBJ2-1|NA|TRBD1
CASSSGTGRYNEQFF
TGTGCCAGCAGCTCCGGGACAGGGCGCTACAATGAGCAGTTCTTC
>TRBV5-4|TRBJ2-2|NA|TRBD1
CASSSGTGMRGELFF
TGTGCCAGCAGCTCCGGGACAGGGATGAGAGGGGAGCTGTTTTTT
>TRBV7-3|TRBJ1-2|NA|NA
CASSPGGSNYGYTF
TGTGCCAGCAGCCCCGGAGGTTCGAACTATGGCTACACCTTC
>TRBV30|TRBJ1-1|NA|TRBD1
CAWSQGARTEAFF
TGTGCCTGGAGCCAGGGGGCGCGGACTGAAGCTTTCTTT
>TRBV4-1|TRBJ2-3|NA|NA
CASRSTGEGTDTQYF
TGCGCCAGCAGAAGTACAGGGGAGGGCACAGATACGCAGTATTTT
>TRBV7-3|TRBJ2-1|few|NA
CASSLGREPNEQFF
TGTGCCAGCAGCTTAGGCAGGGAACCCAATGAGCAGTTCTTC
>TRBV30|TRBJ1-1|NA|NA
CAWRGVDSGGLEAFF
TGTGCCTGGAGGGGCGTGGACAGTGGGGGATTGGAAGCTTTCTTT
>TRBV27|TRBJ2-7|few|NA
CASSHRDSYEQYF
TGTGCCAGCAGTCACAGGGACTCCTACGAGCAGTACTTC
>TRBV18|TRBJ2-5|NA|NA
CASSPQRETQYF
TGTGCCAGCTCACCCCAGCGGGAGACCCAGTACTTC
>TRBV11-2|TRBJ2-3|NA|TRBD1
CASSIRPGQGNTDTQYF
TGTGCCAGCAGCATTCGACCGGGACAGGGAAACACAGATACGCAGTATTTT
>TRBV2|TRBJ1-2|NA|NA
CASSSYGYTF
TGTGCCAGCAGTTCTTATGGCTACACCTTC
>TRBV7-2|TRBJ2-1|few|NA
CASRATSNEQFF
TGTGCCAGCAGAGCGACTAGCAATGAGCAGTTCTTC
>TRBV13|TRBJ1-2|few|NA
CASSLGDSYGYTF
TGTGCCAGCAGCTTAGGGGATTCCTATGGCTACACCTTC
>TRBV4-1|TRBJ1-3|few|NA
CASSPSRGSGNTIYF
TGCGCCAGCAGCCCTAGTCGGGGCTCTGGAAACACCATATATTTT
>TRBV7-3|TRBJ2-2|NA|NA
CASSLNGGLSTGELFF
TGTGCCAGCAGCTTAAATGGGGGGCTGAGCACCGGGGAGCTGTTTTTT
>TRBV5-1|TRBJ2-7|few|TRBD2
CASSSRGGTYEQYF
TGCGCCAGCAGCTCCCGCGGGGGTACCTACGAGCAGTACTTC
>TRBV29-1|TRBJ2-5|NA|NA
CSVETYLDRETQYF
TGCAGCGTTGAAACCTACCTGGACCGAGAGACCCAGTACTTC
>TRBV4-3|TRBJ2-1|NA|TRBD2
CASSQDPGSGGSEQFF
TGCGCCAGCAGCCAAGATCCGGGTAGCGGGGGGAGTGAGCAGTTCTTC
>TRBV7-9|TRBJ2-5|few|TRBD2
CASSPLRGGRETQYF
TGTGCCAGCAGCCCCCTTCGGGGGGGACGGGAGACCCAGTACTTC
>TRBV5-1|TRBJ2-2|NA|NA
CASSVPGGELFF
TGCGCCAGCAGCGTGCCGGGCGGGGAGCTGTTTTTT
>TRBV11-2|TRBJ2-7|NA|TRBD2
CASSHRGLATYEQYF
TGTGCCAGCAGCCACAGGGGACTAGCTACCTACGAGCAGTACTTC
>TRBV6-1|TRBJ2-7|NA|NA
CASKRDYEQYF
TGTGCCAGCAAGAGAGACTACGAGCAGTACTTC
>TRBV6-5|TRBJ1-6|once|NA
CASSPLTGNNSPLHF
TGTGCCAGCAGTCCCTTGACAGGAAATAATTCACCCCTCCACTTT
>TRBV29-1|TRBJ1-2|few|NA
CSVVPRENYGYTF
TGCAGCGTTGTCCCGCGCGAGAACTATGGCTACACCTTC